This TCR beta chain was documented in a study of blood T cell repertoires in COVID-19. About the study: Sites across the United States, Italy and Spain contributed samples from acute and convalescent COVID-19.

Authors' data handling: Amplifying reference gene primers gave estimates of nucleated cell counts. The method was immunoSEQ multiplex PCR; TCRdb's version includes in-frame clones alone and lacks a portion of them. V and J calls and clone size are those listed in that table; D and trimming were worked out from the DNA. The sample includes about 120,000 clones, 75% to 85% of them seen just once. This clone was seen once. This CDR3 has 14 amino acids. Germline CDR1 reads MNHEY; CDR2 reads SVGAGI. V was pared by 6 bases and J by 8 bases, with 9 bases of the junction left unmatched. This sequence joins TRBV6-5 and TRBJ1-3, with TRBD1 matching 8 bases. The receptor was derived from a woman older than 75 with acute or convalescent COVID-19. The sequencing input was peripheral blood. The CDR3 DNA sequence: TGTGCCAGCAGACCTCCGGGACAGGCCTACACCATATATTTT. This sequence encodes CASRPPGQAYTIYF.